The 17 T cell receptor beta chains below come from one sample, sequenced in a study of beta chain features in type 1 diabetes. TCRB transcripts that were expressed got sequenced, as all of the isolated RNA had been reverse transcribed. Sequencing was performed with immunoSEQ multiplex PCR; in TCRdb, only in-frame clones are kept and a portion is missing. This table holds more than 300,000 clones, approximately 8% found once. The material sequenced was central memory CD4+ T cells from blood. These receptors were obtained from a woman aged 18 to 35 in good health.

This clone has more than one count but fewer than ten. The chain is built from TRBV28 and TRBJ2-5; 10 bases map to TRBD2. Trimming took 5 bases from V and 5 from J; bases not matched to a gene: 5. The CDR3 contains 14 residues. Germline V gives CDR1 MDHEN, CDR2 SYDVKM. CDR3 sequence reads: CASSPGGLAETQYF. In DNA, the CDR3 is TGTGCCAGCAGTCCTGGGGGACTAGCGGAGACCCAGTACTTC. The full variable domain, rest sourced from reference TRBV28 and TRBJ2-5, is DVKVTQSSRYLVKRTGEKVFLECVQDMDHENMFWYRQDPGLGLRLIYFSYDVKMKEKGDIPEGYSVSREKKERFSLILESASTNQTSMYLCASSPGGLAETQYFGPGTRLLVL.

The table lists this clone with a few counts. The CDR3 spells CASSPRRQGRVANTGELFF. The CDR3 DNA sequence: TGTGCCAGCAGCCCCCGCCGCCAGGGGCGGGTAGCGAACACCGGGGAGCTGTTTTTT. This chain uses TRBV7-9 with TRBJ2-2, with D perhaps matching TRBD1 (6 bases). Trimming took off 5 bases at V and 0 bases at J, with 22 bases between the two ends. Germline assignment: CDR1 SEHNR and CDR2 FQNEAQ (reference sequence). The CDR3 loop spans 19 amino acids.

This clone came up a few times. The chain employs TRBV18 and TRBJ1-2; a possible D gene is TRBD1 (5 bases). The CDR3 loop spans 14 amino acids. V lost 4 bases, J lost 5 bases, and 14 bases lay in between. Germline-derived CDR1 and CDR2 are KGHSH and LQKENI. CDR3 amino acids: CASSQSGTDYGYTF. The CDR3 DNA sequence: TGTGCCAGCTCACAATCCGGGACGGATTATGGCTACACCTTC. Complete variable domain (other parts from reference TRBV18 and TRBJ1-2): NAGVMQNPRHLVRRRGQEARLRCSPMKGHSHVYWYRQLPEEGLKFMVYLQKENIIDESGMPKERFSAEFPKEGPSILRIQQVVRGDSAAYFCASSQSGTDYGYTFGSGTRLTVV.

Worth noting for this clone: At one end, the junction sequence differs from germline, possibly due to a read error. The chain recombines TRBV7-7 with TRBJ1-4, with TRBD1 matching over 9 bases. Germline lookup yields CDR1 SSHAT and CDR2 FNYEAQ (reference sequence). The CDR3 loop spans 15 amino acids. CDR3 region: CASSLGGTGLEKLFF. CDR3 nucleotide sequence: TGTGCTAGCAGCTTAGGGGGGACAGGGCTTGAAAAACTGTTTTTT.

The chain employs TRBV4-2 and TRBJ2-1, with 13 bases lining up with TRBD2. The V and J ends lost 0 bases and 3 bases, in that order; junction bases with no gene match: 8. The CDR3 is made up of 19 amino acids. Germline V gene sequence: CDR1 LGHNA, CDR2 YNFKEQ. Here the CDR3 DNA reads TGTGCCAGCAGCCAAGATAGTAGGACTAGCGGGAGTGTCTACAATGAGCAGTTCTTC. Its translation: CASSQDSRTSGSVYNEQFF.

A few counts support this clone. The junction differs from germline at one of its ends, possibly a read error. The V and J genes are TRBV28 and TRBJ1-5, with no clear D. This CDR3 spans 13 amino acids. Germline CDR1 and CDR2: MDHEN and SYDVKM. The DNA of the CDR3 is TGTGCCAGTAGTTTAAACGCGAATCAGCCCCAGCATTTT. Protein product: CASSLNANQPQHF.

This clone turned up a few times. The rearrangement links TRBV19 to TRBJ2-2; 7 nucleotides align to TRBD2. Germline V lookup: CDR1 LNHDA, CDR2 SQIVND (reference sequence). The CDR3 has 15 residues. Trimming removed 4 bases from V and 4 bases from J; junction bases left unmatched: 6. The CDR3 DNA reads as TGTGCCAGTAGTAAGGCTAGCGGATTCACCGGGGAGCTGTTTTTT. Encoded protein: CASSKASGFTGELFF.

This clone occurred many times. This chain joins TRBV5-1 and TRBJ2-7; TRBD1 aligns across 11 bases. This CDR3 is built from 14 residues. V was clipped by 4 bases and J by 6 bases; unmatched bases: 6. Germline V CDR1 and CDR2: SGHRS, YFSETQ. As DNA, the CDR3 is TGCGCCAGCAGCACCGGGACAGGGGGGCGCGAGCAGTACTTC. Residues: CASSTGTGGREQYF. The complete variable domain, with remaining parts taken from reference TRBV5-1 and TRBJ2-7, reads KAGVTQTPRYLIKTRGQQVTLSCSPISGHRSVSWYQQTPGQGLQFLFEYFSETQRNKGNFPGRFSGRQFSNSRSEMNVSTLELGDSALYLCASSTGTGGREQYFGPGTRLTVT.

This clone was recorded many times. The CDR3 sequence is CASSVVRVAKNIQYF. CDR3 DNA sequence: TGTGCCAGTTCGGTGGTCCGCGTAGCCAAAAACATTCAGTACTTC. V gene TRBV19 combines with J gene TRBJ2-4; D gene unclear. This CDR3 contains 15 residues. The V end was cut by 8 bases, the J end by 0 bases, with 14 bases between. CDR1 LNHDA and CDR2 SQIVND come from the germline V gene (reference sequence).

In this sample, this clone turned up a few times. V gene TRBV27 combines with J gene TRBJ2-2, with TRBD2 matching over 11 bases. The CDR3 consists of 18 residues. Losses at the gene ends were 0 bases for V and 7 bases for J; bases not matched to a gene: 10. Germline lookup yields CDR1 MNHEY and CDR2 SMNVEV (reference sequence). DNA of the CDR3: TGTGCCAGCAGTTTATCAGGGGCTAGCGGGAGGACCGGCGGGGAGCTGTTTTTT. As protein: CASSLSGASGRTGGELFF.

This clone was counted a few times. The V and J genes are TRBV2 and TRBJ1-3, with D maybe TRBD1 (5 bases). V lost 0 bases to trimming and J lost 0 bases, with 12 bases between them. CDR1 and CDR2 (germline): SNHLY, FYNNEI. The CDR3 is 17 residues long. CDR3 DNA: TGTGCCAGCAGTGAAGCGCACGGGGCAGCCTCTGGAAACACCATATATTTT. Translated: CASSEAHGAASGNTIYF.

The rearrangement links TRBV7-2 to TRBJ1-2; D perhaps matches TRBD1 (6 bases). The V and J ends lost 4 bases and 7 bases respectively, with 13 bases between them. CDR1 is SGHTA and CDR2 is FQGNSA in the germline V gene. This CDR3 is built from 13 residues. The CDR3 sequence is CASSYTGYGGYTF. The CDR3 DNA reads as TGTGCCAGCAGCTACACAGGGTATGGTGGCTACACCTTC.

This clone has a handful of counts. The chain combines TRBV5-1 with TRBJ2-1; 9 bases are shared with TRBD1. This CDR3 region has 13 residues. Germline V gene data show CDR1 as SGHRS and CDR2 as YFSETQ. V dropped 2 bases and J dropped 12; count of bases not matched to a gene: 6. The CDR3 DNA reads TGCGCCAGCAGCTTCAACCCGGGACAGGGGCAGTTCTTC. Translating gives CASSFNPGQGQFF. Filled out from reference TRBV5-1 and TRBJ2-1, the complete variable domain reads KAGVTQTPRYLIKTRGQQVTLSCSPISGHRSVSWYQQTPGQGLQFLFEYFSETQRNKGNFPGRFSGRQFSNSRSEMNVSTLELGDSALYLCASSFNPGQGQFFGPGTRLTVL.

This clone was detected a few times. The chain has TRBV13 and TRBJ2-2; the match to TRBD2 covers 8 bases. CDR1 PRHDT and CDR2 FYEKMQ come from the germline V gene (reference sequence). V shed 7 bases, J shed 6 bases, and the junction held 10 bases outside the gene matches. This CDR3 contains 15 residues. The CDR3 DNA reads TGTGCCAGCAAGACCGGGACTAGTGTTTCCGGGGAGCTGTTTTTT. Translation: CASKTGTSVSGELFF.

This clone showed up many times. The CDR3 region has the DNA TGTGCCAGCAGTCCCCAAGTCGGAGGGCCGGGGACAGATACGCAGTATTTT. Its translation: CASSPQVGGPGTDTQYF. This rearrangement joins TRBV28 to TRBJ2-3, with D perhaps TRBD2 (6 bases). The germline CDR1 and CDR2 sequences are MDHEN and SYDVKM. Between the trimmed V and J ends, which lost 5 bases and 3 bases, there was a span of 21 bases. The CDR3 length is 17 residues.

The J gene is TRBJ1-2, the V gene TRBV4-3; the D gene is possibly TRBD1 (5 bases). There are 15 residues in the CDR3. Per the germline V gene, CDR1 is LGHNA and CDR2 is YSLEER. The V gene lost 1 base and the J gene lost 3 bases, with 12 bases spanning the gap. The CDR3 is CASSQAGTGDYGYTF. The CDR3 DNA reads as TGCGCCAGCAGCCAAGCCGGGACCGGGGACTATGGCTACACCTTC.

The chain recombines TRBV5-1 with TRBJ1-1; the D gene is possibly TRBD1 (5 bases). Germline CDR1 and CDR2: SGHRS and YFSETQ. With 4 bases removed from V and 7 bases from J, the gap between germline ends came to 14 bases. The CDR3 covers 13 residues. The CDR3 region is CASSQTGTYEAFF. Here the CDR3 DNA reads TGCGCCAGCAGCCAGACGGGGACCTATGAAGCTTTCTTT.